This T cell receptor (beta chain) was retrieved from a study of blood T cell repertoires in COVID-19. Overall study: T cells, B-cell-depleted T cells, or PBMCs supplied cDNA or gDNA.

Clones were sequenced by immunoSEQ multiplex PCR, and TCRdb holds only the in-frame ones, with some missing. Here the sample spans about 98,000 clones, roughly 86% being singletons. This TCR was sampled from a man in his fifties or sixties with acute or convalescent COVID-19. Sequenced input: peripheral blood.

The CDR3 region has the DNA TGTGCCAGCACCGCAGGGGAGTACACTGAAGCTTTCTTT. It yields the protein CASTAGEYTEAFF. The chain combines TRBV12-3 or TRBV12-4 with TRBJ1-1; TRBD1 might be the D (6 bases). CDR3 length equals 13 residues. Deletions cut 7 bases from V and 3 bases from J, with 12 bases between.